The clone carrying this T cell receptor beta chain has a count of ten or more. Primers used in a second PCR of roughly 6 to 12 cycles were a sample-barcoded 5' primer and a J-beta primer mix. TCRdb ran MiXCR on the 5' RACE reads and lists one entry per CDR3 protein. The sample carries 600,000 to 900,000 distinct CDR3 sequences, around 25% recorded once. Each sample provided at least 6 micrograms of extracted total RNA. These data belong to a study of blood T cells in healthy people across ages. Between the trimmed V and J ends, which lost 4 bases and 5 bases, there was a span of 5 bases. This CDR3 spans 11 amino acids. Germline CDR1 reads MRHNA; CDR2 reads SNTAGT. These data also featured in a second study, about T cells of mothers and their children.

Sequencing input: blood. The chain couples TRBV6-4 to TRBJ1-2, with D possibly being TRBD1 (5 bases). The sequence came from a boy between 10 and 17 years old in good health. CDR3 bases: TGTGCCAGCAGTGGGGGGTATGGCTACACCTTC. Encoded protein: CASSGGYGYTF.